These 31 T cell receptor beta chains originate from one sample sequenced in a study of cytomegalovirus exposure and HLA in healthy donors. The PCR made use of 60 Vbeta and 13 Jbeta primers. Here immunoSEQ multiplex PCR was the method, and the copy in TCRdb shows in-frame clones only, minus some. The sample yields 95,000 to 110,000 clones, around 73% seen once. Sequenced sample: PBMCs. These receptors were obtained from a man aged 25 to 40 in good health and CMV-seronegative.

The chain has TRBV5-1 and TRBJ2-2; weak D call: TRBD1 (6 bases). Germline V lookup: CDR1 SGHRS, CDR2 YFSETQ. This CDR3 is built from 14 residues. Deletions cut 4 bases from V and 2 bases from J, with 9 bases between. DNA for the CDR3: TGCGCCAGCAGCACGGGACACAACACCGGGGAGCTGTTTTTT. This codes for CASSTGHNTGELFF.

The J gene is TRBJ2-7, the V gene TRBV5-1; 8 bases are a match to TRBD2. CDR1 SGHRS and CDR2 YFSETQ come from the germline V gene. The CDR3 sequence is 14 residues long. V dropped 4 bases and J dropped 3; count of bases not matched to a gene: 6. CDR3 bases: TGCGCCAGCAGCCGTACGGGGGGGCTCTACGAGCAGTACTTC. This gives the protein CASSRTGGLYEQYF.

This clone was observed a single time. The genes are TRBV18 and TRBJ2-7; the D gene is possibly TRBD2 (5 bases). Germline V gene lookup returns CDR1 KGHSH and CDR2 LQKENI. The CDR3 consists of 12 residues. V lost 4 bases, J lost 5 bases, and 9 bases lay in between. The CDR3 is CASSLRSDEQYF. The DNA of the CDR3 is TGTGCCAGCTCACTCCGTAGCGACGAGCAGTACTTC.

This clone was counted a few times. The chain carries TRBV9 and TRBJ2-7; D gene unclear. The length of the CDR3 is 14 residues. The V and J ends lost 2 bases and 0 bases respectively, with 9 bases between them. Germline V gives CDR1 SGDLS, CDR2 YYNGEE. The CDR3 sequence: CASSVGYSSYEQYF. CDR3 DNA: TGTGCCAGCAGCGTCGGCTACAGCTCCTACGAGCAGTACTTC.

This clone was detected only a few times. This chain uses TRBV7-2 with TRBJ2-5; D is perhaps TRBD1 (6 bases). The J call may be in error: the DNA end matches TRBJ2-7 better. The CDR3 has 14 residues. The germline V gene has CDR1 SGHTA and CDR2 FQGNSA. The CDR3 protein is CASSINTGFYEQYF. For the CDR3, the DNA is TGTGCCAGCAGCATTAATACAGGGTTCTACGAGCAGTACTTC.

The V and J genes are TRBV28 and TRBJ2-7, with a possible D match to TRBD1 (6 bases). Germline loops: CDR1 MDHEN, CDR2 SYDVKM. This CDR3 contains 13 residues. With 5 bases removed from V and 4 bases from J, the gap between germline ends came to 12 bases. This CDR3 reads CASSLSTGYEQYF. CDR3 sequence (DNA): TGTGCCAGCAGTCTCTCGACAGGTTACGAGCAGTACTTC.

This clone appeared a single time. The J gene is TRBJ1-4, the V gene TRBV19; a possible D gene is TRBD1 (5 bases). The CDR3 runs 14 residues. With 6 bases removed from V and 3 bases from J, the gap between germline ends came to 11 bases. Germline V gene lookup returns CDR1 LNHDA and CDR2 SQIVND (reference sequence). The CDR3 protein is CASSRQTANEKLFF. The CDR3 DNA sequence: TGTGCCAGTAGCAGACAGACGGCTAATGAAAAACTGTTTTTT.

This clone was seen a single time. This chain links TRBV28 with TRBJ1-2, with a possible D match to TRBD1 (6 bases). Germline CDR1 reads MDHEN; CDR2 reads SYDVKM. Trimming removed 8 bases at V and 8 bases at J, with 18 bases between. The CDR3 has 13 residues. The CDR3 DNA follows: TGTGCCAGCCGTCGGGGGGGGGCGGAAGGCTACACCTTC. Translation: CASRRGGAEGYTF.

The V call is TRBV30, the J call TRBJ2-1; D is unresolved. CDR3 size: 14 residues. With 0 bases removed from V and 4 bases from J, the gap between germline ends came to 10 bases. Per the germline V gene, CDR1 is GTSNPN and CDR2 is SVGIG (reference sequence). CDR3 amino acids: CAWSVGVQYNEQFF. The CDR3 DNA follows: TGTGCCTGGAGTGTAGGAGTCCAGTACAATGAGCAGTTCTTC.

The V and J genes are TRBV7-3 and TRBJ1-1; D remains unclear. Trimming left V 5 bases short and J 1 base short, with 8 bases between. Germline-derived CDR1 and CDR2 are SGHTA and FQGTGA. The CDR3 has 13 residues. This chain's CDR3 is CASSIQANTEAFF. The CDR3 DNA reads as TGTGCCAGCAGCATTCAAGCGAACACTGAAGCTTTCTTT.

V is TRBV19 and J is TRBJ2-3; 7 bases are shared with TRBD2. The CDR3 length is 15 residues. V lost 7 bases, J lost 3 bases, and 10 bases stayed unmatched. Germline loops: CDR1 LNHDA, CDR2 SQIVND (reference sequence). CDR3 sequence: CASKWGGRSTDTQYF. CDR3 DNA: TGTGCCAGTAAATGGGGGGGTAGGTCAACAGATACGCAGTATTTT.

The V gene is TRBV6-1, the J gene TRBJ2-5, with D possibly being TRBD1 (6 bases). Trimming cost V 7 bases and J 5 bases, with 20 bases left between them. This CDR3 is built from 15 residues. CDR1 is MNHNS and CDR2 is SASEGT in the germline V gene. CDR3 amino acids: CASTLGTSLGETQYF. CDR3 nucleotides: TGTGCCAGCACTTTAGGGACATCCCTAGGGGAGACCCAGTACTTC.

This clone was found a few times. The V gene is TRBV27, the J gene TRBJ2-2; 7 bases are a match to TRBD2. The germline V gene encodes CDR1 MNHEY and CDR2 SMNVEV (reference sequence). Germline trimming cut 4 bases from V and 4 bases from J; bases unmatched to any gene: 9. The CDR3 is made up of 16 amino acids. CDR3 sequence reads: CASSSLAGDLTGELFF. CDR3 DNA sequence: TGTGCCAGCAGTTCTCTGGCGGGGGACCTCACCGGGGAGCTGTTTTTT.

The rearrangement joins TRBV9 to TRBJ2-5, with 8 nucleotides matching TRBD2. Matching the DNA end better, TRBJ2-7 makes the J call doubtful. The V gene's germline CDR1 is SGDLS and CDR2 YYNGEE. This CDR3 comprises 15 residues. DNA for the CDR3: TGTGCCAGCAGCGAATTAGCGGGGCCCGGCTACGAGCAGTACTTC. Translating gives CASSELAGPGYEQYF.

The chain couples TRBV28 to TRBJ1-5, with 10 bases identical to TRBD1. The V and J ends lost 6 bases and 2 bases, in that order; junction bases with no gene match: 4. The CDR3 has 15 amino acids. Germline assignment: CDR1 MDHEN and CDR2 SYDVKM. The CDR3 DNA reads TGTGCCAGCAGGATGACAGGGGGCGGCAATCAGCCCCAGCATTTT. Its protein is CASRMTGGGNQPQHF.

The chain is built from TRBV6-4 and TRBJ2-7; 8 bases fit TRBD2. Germline V gene data show CDR1 as MRHNA and CDR2 as SNTAGT. V lost 2 bases to trimming and J lost 3 bases; unmatched junction nucleotides: 9. This CDR3 region has 16 residues. DNA of the CDR3: TGTGCCAGCAGTGACGATACGGGGGGGATTCACTACGAGCAGTACTTC. Residues: CASSDDTGGIHYEQYF.

The rearrangement joins TRBV6-1 to TRBJ2-7, with 8 positions matching TRBD1. After removal of 8 bases from V and 4 bases from J, the junction contained 10 bases not matched to a gene. Germline values: CDR1 MNHNS, CDR2 SASEGT. This CDR3 region has 14 residues. This CDR3 reads CASEGGQGGYEQYF. The CDR3 nucleotides are TGTGCCAGCGAAGGCGGACAGGGTGGGTACGAGCAGTACTTC.

The chain combines TRBV4-1 with TRBJ2-1; TRBD1 matches 8 bases. Trimming cost V 5 bases and J 7 bases; bases outside gene matches: 10. CDR3 length equals 15 residues. CDR1 is MGHRA, CDR2 YSYEKL, per germline. CDR3 DNA sequence: TGCGCCAGCAGCTCGGACAGGGTGGCGATGAATGAGCAGTTCTTC. Residues: CASSSDRVAMNEQFF.

The CDR3 sequence is CASSAGGGGTDTQYF. The CDR3 DNA sequence: TGTGCCAGCAGCGCCGGAGGGGGGGGCACAGATACGCAGTATTTT. The chain couples TRBV7-3 to TRBJ2-3, with D possibly being TRBD2 (7 bases). V lost 5 bases and J 1 base, leaving 13 bases between the germline ends. CDR1 is SGHTA, CDR2 FQGTGA, per germline. The CDR3 spans 15 residues.

There are a few counts of this clone. The V call is TRBV28, the J call TRBJ2-1; D might be TRBD1 (5 bases). The CDR3 is 16 residues long. Germline CDR1 and CDR2: MDHEN and SYDVKM. Trimming pared 6 bases from V and 4 bases from J, leaving 19 bases between. CDR3 sequence reads: CASRRQDGATYNEQFF. The DNA for the CDR3 is TGTGCCAGCAGACGCCAGGATGGGGCCACGTACAATGAGCAGTTCTTC.

This clone showed up just a few times. V is TRBV19 and J is TRBJ1-1, with D unresolved. Looked up from germline, CDR1 is LNHDA and CDR2 is SQIVND (reference sequence). CDR3 length equals 17 residues. V was pared by 4 bases and J by 0 bases, with 18 bases between. The CDR3 DNA is TGTGCCAGTAGTAACCCGCGGTTTACAAGCCTGAACACTGAAGCTTTCTTT. This encodes CASSNPRFTSLNTEAFF.

The chain is built from TRBV19 and TRBJ1-5; possible D gene TRBD1, 6 bases. The germline V and J ends were trimmed by 5 bases and 4 bases, with 12 bases remaining between them. The length of the CDR3 is 14 residues. Germline V gives CDR1 LNHDA, CDR2 SQIVND (reference sequence). DNA of the CDR3: TGTGCCAGTAGTCCCCGACAGGTTAATCAGCCCCAGCATTTT. Its translation: CASSPRQVNQPQHF. Full variable domain (remainder filled in from reference TRBV19 and TRBJ1-5): DGGITQSPKYLFRKEGQNVTLSCEQNLNHDAMYWYRQDPGQGLRLIYYSQIVNDFQKGDIAEGYSVSREKKESFPLTVTSAQKNPTAFYLCASSPRQVNQPQHFGDGTRLSIL.

CDR3 nucleotide sequence: TGTGCCAGTAGCCCCCGGGTCGCCGCCGGGGGCGAGCAGTACTTC. Its translation: CASSPRVAAGGEQYF. The V and J genes are TRBV19 and TRBJ2-7; possibly TRBD2 for D (6 bases). Looked up from germline, CDR1 is LNHDA and CDR2 is SQIVND (reference sequence). The CDR3 totals 15 residues. V lost 6 bases to trimming and J lost 6 bases, with 21 bases between them.

This clone was seen once. CDR3 sequence: CASRDGTGRNSPLHF. The CDR3 region has the DNA TGTGCCAGCAGGGACGGGACAGGGAGGAATTCACCCCTCCACTTT. This chain uses TRBV2 with TRBJ1-6; TRBD1 agrees at 9 bases. The ends lost 6 bases at V and 7 bases at J; junction bases unmatched: 7. Looked up from germline, CDR1 is SNHLY and CDR2 is FYNNEI. The CDR3 extends over 15 amino acids.

This clone was seen a few times. This chain connects TRBV19 to TRBJ1-6; D might be TRBD1 (5 bases). Germline V gene lookup returns CDR1 LNHDA and CDR2 SQIVND (reference sequence). Trimming stripped 7 bases from V and 4 bases from J, with 14 bases between. The CDR3 is 15 residues long. CDR3 coding DNA: TGTGCCAGTAACCCCGCAGGGTTATATAATTCACCCCTCCACTTT. This encodes CASNPAGLYNSPLHF.

This clone was found once. The chain combines TRBV14 with TRBJ2-3; no definite D call. V lost 4 bases, J lost 2 bases, and 7 bases lay in between. Germline loops: CDR1 SGHDN, CDR2 FVKESK. CDR3 length: 13 residues. CDR3 residues: CASSLHPTDTQYF. Written as DNA, the CDR3 is TGTGCCAGCAGCCTCCATCCCACAGATACGCAGTATTTT.

As to this clone: One end of the junction varies from germline; a read error may be responsible. In nucleotides, the CDR3 is TGCAACGTTGGGACAGGGGCCTACAATGAGCAGTTCTTC. It translates to CNVGTGAYNEQFF. The rearrangement links TRBV29-1 to TRBJ2-1; 10 nucleotides line up with TRBD1. This CDR3 is built from 13 residues. Looked up from germline, CDR1 is SQVTM and CDR2 is ANQGSEA.

V gene TRBV7-7 combines with J gene TRBJ2-5, with 9 bases that match TRBD1. The CDR3 is 14 amino acids. Germline CDR1 and CDR2: SSHAT and FNYEAQ (reference sequence). V trimming: 5 bases; J trimming: 4 bases; junction bases outside the gene matches: 5. Written as DNA, the CDR3 is TGTGCCAGCAGCGCACAGGGGGCAAGAGAGACCCAGTACTTC. Protein: CASSAQGARETQYF. Full variable domain (rest looked up from reference TRBV7-7 and TRBJ2-5): GAGVSQSPRYKVTKRGQDVTLRCDPISSHATLYWYQQALGQGPEFLTYFNYEAQPDKSGLPSDRFSAERPEGSISTLTIQRTEQRDSAMYRCASSAQGARETQYFGPGTRLLVL.

This chain joins TRBV5-5 and TRBJ2-1; the D is unclear. This CDR3 has 14 amino acids. The germline V and J ends were trimmed by 3 bases and 4 bases, with 11 bases remaining between them. CDR1 and CDR2 (germline): SGHKS, YYEKEE (reference sequence). The CDR3 sequence: CASSSMGIYNEQFF. Here the CDR3 DNA reads TGTGCCAGCAGCTCCATGGGCATTTACAATGAGCAGTTCTTC.

The rearrangement uses TRBV7-9 and TRBJ2-1, with TRBD2 identical over 10 bases. J lost 8 bases, V lost 2 bases, and 9 bases had no gene match. The germline gives CDR1 SEHNR, CDR2 FQNEAQ (reference sequence). The length of the CDR3 is 16 residues. The CDR3 is CASSLSTSGFIDEQFF. The CDR3 DNA reads as TGTGCCAGCAGCTTATCGACTAGCGGGTTCATCGATGAGCAGTTCTTC.

This chain uses TRBV10-1 with TRBJ2-1; TRBD1 agrees at 10 bases. Germline CDR1 and CDR2: WNHNN and SYGVQD (reference sequence). The CDR3 covers 15 residues. V lost 6 bases, J lost 4 bases, and 6 bases stayed unmatched. CDR3 sequence: CASSPGQGRYNEQFF. CDR3 nucleotides: TGCGCCAGCAGCCCGGGACAGGGGCGATACAATGAGCAGTTCTTC.